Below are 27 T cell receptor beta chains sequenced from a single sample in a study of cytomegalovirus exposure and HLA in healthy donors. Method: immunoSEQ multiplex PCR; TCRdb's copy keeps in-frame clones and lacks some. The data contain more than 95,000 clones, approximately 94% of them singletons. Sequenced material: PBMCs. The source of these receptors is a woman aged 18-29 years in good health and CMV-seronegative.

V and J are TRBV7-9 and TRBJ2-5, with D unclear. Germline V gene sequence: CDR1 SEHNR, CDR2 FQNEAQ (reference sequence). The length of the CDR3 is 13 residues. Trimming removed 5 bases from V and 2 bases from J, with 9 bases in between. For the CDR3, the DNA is TGTGCCAGCAGCCATGGCTTACAAGAGACCCAGTACTTC. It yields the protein CASSHGLQETQYF.

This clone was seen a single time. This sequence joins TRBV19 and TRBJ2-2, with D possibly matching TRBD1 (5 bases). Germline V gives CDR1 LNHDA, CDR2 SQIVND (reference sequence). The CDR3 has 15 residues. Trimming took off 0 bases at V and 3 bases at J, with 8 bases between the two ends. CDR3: CASSIEQGYTGELFF. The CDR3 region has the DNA TGTGCCAGTAGTATAGAGCAGGGCTACACCGGGGAGCTGTTTTTT.

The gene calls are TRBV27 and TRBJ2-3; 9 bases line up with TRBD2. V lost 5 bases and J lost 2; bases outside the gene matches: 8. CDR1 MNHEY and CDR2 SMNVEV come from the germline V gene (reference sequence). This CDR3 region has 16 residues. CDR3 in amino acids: CASSLLLAGTTDTQYF. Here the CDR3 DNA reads TGTGCCAGCAGTCTACTTCTAGCGGGGACCACAGATACGCAGTATTTT.

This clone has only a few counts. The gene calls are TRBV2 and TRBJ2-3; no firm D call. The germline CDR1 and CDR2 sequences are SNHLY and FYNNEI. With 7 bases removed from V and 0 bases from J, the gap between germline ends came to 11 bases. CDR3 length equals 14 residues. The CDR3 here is CASNGGTSTDTQYF. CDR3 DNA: TGTGCCAGCAACGGCGGAACTAGCACAGATACGCAGTATTTT.

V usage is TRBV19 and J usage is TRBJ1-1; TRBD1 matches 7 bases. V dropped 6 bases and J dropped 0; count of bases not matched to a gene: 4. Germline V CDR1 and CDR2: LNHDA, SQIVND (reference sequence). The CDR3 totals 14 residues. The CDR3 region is CASRTDRVNTEAFF. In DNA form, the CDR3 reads TGTGCCAGTAGGACCGACAGGGTGAACACTGAAGCTTTCTTT.

As DNA, the CDR3 is TGTGCCAGTAGTATCAGGGACAGGGGGCGTGAAAAACTGTTTTTT. Encoded protein: CASSIRDRGREKLFF. The rearrangement links TRBV19 to TRBJ1-4; the match to TRBD1 covers 12 bases. The length of the CDR3 is 15 residues. The germline CDR1 and CDR2 sequences are LNHDA and SQIVND (reference sequence). The trim removed 3 bases at V and 7 bases at J, leaving 3 bases unmatched. The full variable domain, completed using reference TRBV19 and TRBJ1-4, is DGGITQSPKYLFRKEGQNVTLSCEQNLNHDAMYWYRQDPGQGLRLIYYSQIVNDFQKGDIAEGYSVSREKKESFPLTVTSAQKNPTAFYLCASSIRDRGREKLFFGSGTQLSVL.

Here the CDR3 reads CASSLGDKLEAFF. In DNA form, the CDR3 reads TGTGCCAGCAGCTTAGGGGACAAGCTTGAAGCTTTCTTT. The rearrangement uses TRBV7-2 and TRBJ1-1, with D perhaps TRBD1 (6 bases). CDR1 and CDR2 (germline): SGHTA, FQGNSA. Trimming removed 1 base at V and 7 bases at J, with 10 bases between. This CDR3 comprises 13 residues.

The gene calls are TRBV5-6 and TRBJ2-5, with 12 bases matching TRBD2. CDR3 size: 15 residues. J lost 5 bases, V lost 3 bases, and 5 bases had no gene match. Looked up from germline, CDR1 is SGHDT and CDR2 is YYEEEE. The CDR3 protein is CASSSGTSGFETQYF. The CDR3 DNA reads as TGTGCCAGCAGCTCCGGGACTAGCGGGTTCGAGACCCAGTACTTC. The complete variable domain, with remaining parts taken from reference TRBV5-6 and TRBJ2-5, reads DAGVTQSPTHLIKTRGQQVTLRCSPKSGHDTVSWYQQALGQGPQFIFQYYEEEERQRGNFPDRFSGHQFPNYSSELNVNALLLGDSALYLCASSSGTSGFETQYFGPGTRLLVL.

The CDR3 DNA is TGTGCCAGCAGCCAAGAGACAGTTTACAATGAGCAGTTCTTC. It is translated as CASSQETVYNEQFF. The chain links TRBV4-2 to TRBJ2-1; possibly TRBD1 for D (5 bases). The CDR3 length is 14 residues. Deletions cut 0 bases from V and 4 bases from J, with 7 bases between. Germline loops: CDR1 LGHNA, CDR2 YNFKEQ.

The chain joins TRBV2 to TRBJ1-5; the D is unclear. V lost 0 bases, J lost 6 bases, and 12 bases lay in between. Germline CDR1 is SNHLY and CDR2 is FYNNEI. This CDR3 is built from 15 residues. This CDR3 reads CASSEAIAAGQPQHF. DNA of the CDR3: TGTGCCAGCAGTGAAGCAATCGCTGCCGGTCAGCCCCAGCATTTT. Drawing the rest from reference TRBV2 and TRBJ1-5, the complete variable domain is EPEVTQTPSHQVTQMGQEVILRCVPISNHLYFYWYRQILGQKVEFLVSFYNNEISEKSEIFDDQFSVERPDGSNFTLKIRSTKLEDSAMYFCASSEAIAAGQPQHFGDGTRLSIL.

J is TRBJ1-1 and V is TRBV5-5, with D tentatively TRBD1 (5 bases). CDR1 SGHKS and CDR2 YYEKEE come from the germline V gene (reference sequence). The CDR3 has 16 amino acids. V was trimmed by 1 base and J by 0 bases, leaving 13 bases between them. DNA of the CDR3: TGTGCCAGCAGCTTGCCCCGACAGACCTTGAACACTGAAGCTTTCTTT. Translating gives CASSLPRQTLNTEAFF.

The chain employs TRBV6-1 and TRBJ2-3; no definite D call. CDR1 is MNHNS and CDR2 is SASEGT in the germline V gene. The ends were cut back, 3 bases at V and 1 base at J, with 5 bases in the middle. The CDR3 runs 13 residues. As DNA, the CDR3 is TGTGCCAGCAGTGACCCAGGCACAGATACGCAGTATTTT. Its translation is CASSDPGTDTQYF.

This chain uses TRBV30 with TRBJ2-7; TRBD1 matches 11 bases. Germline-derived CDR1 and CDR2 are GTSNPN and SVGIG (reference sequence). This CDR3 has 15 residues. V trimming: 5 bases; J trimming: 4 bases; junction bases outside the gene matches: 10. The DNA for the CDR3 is TGTGCCTGGGGGCTTAAGGACAGGGGGCGGTACGAGCAGTACTTC. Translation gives CAWGLKDRGRYEQYF. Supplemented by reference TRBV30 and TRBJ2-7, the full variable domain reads SQTIHQWPATLVQPVGSPLSLECTVEGTSNPNLYWYRQAAGRGLQLLFYSVGIGQISSEVPQNLSASRPQDRQFILSSKKLLLSDSGFYLCAWGLKDRGRYEQYFGPGTRLTVT.

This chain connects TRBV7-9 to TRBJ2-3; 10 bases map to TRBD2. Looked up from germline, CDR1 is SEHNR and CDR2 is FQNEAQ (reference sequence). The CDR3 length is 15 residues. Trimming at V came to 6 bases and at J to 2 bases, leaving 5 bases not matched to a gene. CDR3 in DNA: TGTGCCAGCAGGATACTAGCGGGGAACACAGATACGCAGTATTTT. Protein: CASRILAGNTDTQYF.

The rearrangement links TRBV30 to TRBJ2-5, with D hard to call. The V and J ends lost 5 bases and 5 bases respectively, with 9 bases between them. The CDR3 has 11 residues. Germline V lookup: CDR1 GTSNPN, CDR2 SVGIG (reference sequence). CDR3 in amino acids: CAWDLGETQYF. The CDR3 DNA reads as TGTGCCTGGGACCTCGGGGAGACCCAGTACTTC.

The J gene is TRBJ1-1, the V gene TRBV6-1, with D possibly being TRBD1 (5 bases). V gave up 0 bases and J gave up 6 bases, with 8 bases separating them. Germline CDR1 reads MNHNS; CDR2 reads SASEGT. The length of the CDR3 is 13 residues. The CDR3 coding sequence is TGTGCCAGCAGTGAAGCGGGGCGTCCTGAAGCTTTCTTT. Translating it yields CASSEAGRPEAFF.

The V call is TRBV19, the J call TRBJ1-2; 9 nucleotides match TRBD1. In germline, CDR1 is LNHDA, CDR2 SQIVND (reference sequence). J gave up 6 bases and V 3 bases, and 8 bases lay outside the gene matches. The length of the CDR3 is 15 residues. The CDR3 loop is CASSISIQGANGYTF. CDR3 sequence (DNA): TGTGCCAGTAGTATTTCGATACAGGGGGCTAATGGCTACACCTTC.

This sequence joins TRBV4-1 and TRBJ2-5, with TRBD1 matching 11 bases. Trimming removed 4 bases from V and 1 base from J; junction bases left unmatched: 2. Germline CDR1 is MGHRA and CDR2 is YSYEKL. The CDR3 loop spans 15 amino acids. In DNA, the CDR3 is TGCGCCAGCAGCCCGGGGACAGGGGGCCAAGAGACCCAGTACTTC. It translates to CASSPGTGGQETQYF.

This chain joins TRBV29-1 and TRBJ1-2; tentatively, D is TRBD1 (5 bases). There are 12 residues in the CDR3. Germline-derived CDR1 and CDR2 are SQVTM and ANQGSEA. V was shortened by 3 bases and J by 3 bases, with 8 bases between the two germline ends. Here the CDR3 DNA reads TGCAGCGTTGAGCAGGGTGACTATGGCTACACCTTC. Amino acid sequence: CSVEQGDYGYTF. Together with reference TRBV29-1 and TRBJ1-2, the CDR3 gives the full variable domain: SAVISQKPSRDICQRGTSLTIQCQVDSQVTMMFWYRQQPGQSLTLIATANQGSEATYESGFVIDKFPISRPNLTFSTLTVSNMSPEDSSIYLCSVEQGDYGYTFGSGTRLTVV.

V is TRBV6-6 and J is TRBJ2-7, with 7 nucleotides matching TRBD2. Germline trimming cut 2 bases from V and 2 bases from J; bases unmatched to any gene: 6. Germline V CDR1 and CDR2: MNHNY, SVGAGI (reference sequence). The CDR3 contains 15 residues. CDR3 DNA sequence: TGTGCCAGCAGTTACGTTGCTAGCGGCCCCTACGAGCAGTACTTC. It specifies CASSYVASGPYEQYF.

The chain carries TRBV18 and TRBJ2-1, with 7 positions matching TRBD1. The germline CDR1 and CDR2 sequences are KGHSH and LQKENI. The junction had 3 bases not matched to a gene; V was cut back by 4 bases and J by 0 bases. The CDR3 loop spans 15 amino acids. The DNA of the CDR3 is TGTGCCAGCTCACTGACAGGGTCCTCCTACAATGAGCAGTTCTTC. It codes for CASSLTGSSYNEQFF.

The DNA of the CDR3 is TGTGCCATCAGTGAGTCGGCCGCTAGGTTACCCGAAAAACTGTTTTTT. Protein sequence: CAISESAARLPEKLFF. The chain couples TRBV10-3 to TRBJ1-4; D unclear. There are 16 residues in the CDR3. The V end lost 0 bases, the J end lost 8 bases, and 16 bases lay between the germline ends. CDR1 and CDR2 from the germline V gene are ENHRY and SYGVKD.

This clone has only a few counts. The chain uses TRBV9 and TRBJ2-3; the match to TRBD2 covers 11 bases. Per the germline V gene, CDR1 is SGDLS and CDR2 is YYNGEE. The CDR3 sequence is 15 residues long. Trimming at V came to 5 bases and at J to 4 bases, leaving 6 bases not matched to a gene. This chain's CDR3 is CASSRSGGAADTQYF. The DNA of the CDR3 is TGTGCCAGCAGTCGTAGCGGGGGGGCCGCAGATACGCAGTATTTT.

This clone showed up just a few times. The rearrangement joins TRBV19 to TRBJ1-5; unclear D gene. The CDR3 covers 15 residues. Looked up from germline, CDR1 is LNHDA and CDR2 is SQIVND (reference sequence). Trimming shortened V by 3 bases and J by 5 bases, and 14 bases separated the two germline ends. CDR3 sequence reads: CASSIFVAVDQPQHF. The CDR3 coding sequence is TGTGCCAGTAGTATTTTCGTCGCAGTTGATCAGCCCCAGCATTTT.

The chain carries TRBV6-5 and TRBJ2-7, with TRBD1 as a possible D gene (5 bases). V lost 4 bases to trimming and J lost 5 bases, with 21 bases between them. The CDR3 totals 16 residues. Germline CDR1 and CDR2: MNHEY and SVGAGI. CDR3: CASSSHRTDKGHEQYF. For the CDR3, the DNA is TGTGCCAGCAGTTCTCACCGGACGGACAAGGGCCACGAGCAGTACTTC.

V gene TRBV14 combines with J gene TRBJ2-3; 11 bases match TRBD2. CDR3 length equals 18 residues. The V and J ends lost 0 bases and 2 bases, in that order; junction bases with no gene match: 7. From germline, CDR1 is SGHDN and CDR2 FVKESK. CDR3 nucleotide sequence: TGTGCCAGCAGCCAAGAACCCGGGACTAGCGGAGCCACAGATACGCAGTATTTT. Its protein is CASSQEPGTSGATDTQYF.

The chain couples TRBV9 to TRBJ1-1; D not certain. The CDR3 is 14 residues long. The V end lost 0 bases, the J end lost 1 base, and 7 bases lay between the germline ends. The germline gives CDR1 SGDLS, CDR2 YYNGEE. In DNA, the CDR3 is TGTGCCAGCAGCGTAGATGGGCAGAACACTGAAGCTTTCTTT. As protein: CASSVDGQNTEAFF.